This TCR beta chain was recorded in a study of T cell responses to AZD1222 COVID-19 vaccine. Whole-study results and caveats: Donors skewed white British and female; clonal diversity was possibly underestimated.

The CDR3 covers 14 residues. V was cut by 1 base and J by 6 bases, with 13 bases left in between. CDR1 is LGHDT and CDR2 is YNNKEL in the germline V gene (reference sequence). With respect to this clone: The antigen is not known.

The table came from immunoSEQ multiplex PCR; TCRdb's copy has only in-frame clones and leaves some out. Seen here are about 82,000 clones, 80% to 90% observed once, and the top ten hold 12%. This TCR was recovered from an adult who received the AZD1222 COVID-19 vaccine. This sequence joins TRBV3-1 (or the pseudogene TRBV3-2) and TRBJ2-7; D unresolved. The source material was peripheral blood, sampled 28 days after the second AZD1222 dose. For the CDR3, the DNA is TGTGCCAGCAGCCAAGGGACGGCTCTACGCGAGCAGTACTTC. Translating gives CASSQGTALREQYF.